This TCR beta chain comes out of a study of graft-versus-host responses after intestinal transplantation. Study overall: Recipients received multivisceral, liver-intestinal, or isolated intestinal transplants. All of the recipients had induction that used anti-thymocyte globulin, then tacrolimus and steroids for around three years.

V lost 5 bases to trimming and J lost 8 bases; unmatched junction nucleotides: 6. Germline CDR1 and CDR2: MNHNY and SVGAGI (reference sequence). This CDR3 is built from 15 residues. This clone was detected only a few times. Study outcomes and limitations: There was an association between peak levels of circulating GvH clones and early post-transplant HvG declines.

Labeling with CFSE marked roughly 200,000 responder cells, which were plated with roughly 200,000 irradiated, violet-dye-labeled stimulator cells. The protocol was immunoSEQ multiplex PCR, while the TCRdb copy is restricted to in-frame clones and leaves out a portion. The sample yields 17,000 or so clones, about two fifths seen once. The V gene is TRBV6-6, the J gene TRBJ2-1, with TRBD2 identical over 13 bases. This TCR was sampled from a human patient who received an intestinal transplant. Specimen: alloreactive CD8+ T cells from a mixed lymphocyte reaction culture, collected before intestinal transplant. Regarding subset: CFSE-low proliferating T cells sorted from roughly six-day pre-transplant mixed lymphocyte reaction (GvH or HvG direction). The CDR3 DNA sequence: TGTGCCAGCAGTGACGGACTAGCGGGAGTCGATGAGCAGTTCTTC. It is translated as CASSDGLAGVDEQFF.